The present entry profiles one T cell receptor (beta chain) with its context. What it recognizes is unknown. The data were taken from a study of a mutant IDH1 vaccine in newly diagnosed glioma. Study-wide background: Most had both radiotherapy and temozolomide beforehand; others had only one.

This CDR3 spans 16 amino acids. Germline-derived CDR1 and CDR2 are SGHDN and FVKESK. Trimming took off 3 bases at V and 0 bases at J, with 15 bases between the two ends. Assay used: immunoSEQ multiplex PCR; TCRdb lists only in-frame clones, some missing. There are 34,000 or so clones in the sample; roughly 78% occur only once, and over 20% lies in the top ten. The time point here: week 11, during vaccination. Vaccination used 300 ug of mutant IDH1 20-mer peptide per dose, with topical imiquimod. This TCR was recovered from a man aged 30 to 39 with glioma. The material was PBMCs, obtained from a glioma patient whose treatment included an IDH1 peptide vaccine. This sequence joins TRBV14 and TRBJ2-7; D is uncertain. The CDR3 DNA is TGTGCCAGCAGCCAGGGAACAAGGGCCGGCTCCTACGAGCAGTACTTC. It is translated as CASSQGTRAGSYEQYF.